Below, 27 T cell receptor beta chains from the same sample are listed, as sequenced in a study of CD8+ T cells in alopecia areata. The sequencing template was cDNA reverse transcribed from extracted RNA. Measured with immunoSEQ multiplex PCR; TCRdb has only the in-frame clones, and not every one. The sample shows 120,000 or so clones, over 60% of them seen only once. Treatment described: oral pan-JAK inhibitor, 5-10 mg twice daily. The sample in question was CD4+ T cells sorted from blood, obtained at week 4, from a patient treated with tofacitinib. These receptors originate from a human donor with alopecia areata.

The CDR3 DNA sequence: TGTGCCAGCAGCCCAATGGCCGGGGAGCTGTTTTTT. This gives the protein CASSPMAGELFF. The gene calls are TRBV7-3 and TRBJ2-2; D ambiguous. The ends were cut back, 5 bases at V and 6 bases at J, with 7 bases in the middle. This CDR3 has 12 residues. Germline V gene data show CDR1 as SGHTA and CDR2 as FQGTGA.

The chain carries TRBV29-1 and TRBJ2-1; 8 bases align to TRBD1. The CDR3 contains 11 residues. In germline, CDR1 is SQVTM, CDR2 ANQGSEA. V shed 4 bases and J 7 bases; nucleotides not matched to a gene: 0. CDR3: CSVGQGNEQFF. The DNA of the CDR3 is TGCAGCGTTGGACAGGGGAATGAGCAGTTCTTC.

This clone was detected only once. The V gene is TRBV7-9, the J gene TRBJ2-7, with TRBD1 matching over 8 bases. CDR1 SEHNR and CDR2 FQNEAQ come from the germline V gene (reference sequence). The junction had 3 bases not matched to a gene; V was cut back by 3 bases and J by 5 bases. The CDR3 extends over 13 amino acids. CDR3 sequence reads: CASSLDRVDEQYF. The DNA of the CDR3 is TGTGCCAGCAGCTTGGACAGGGTGGACGAGCAGTACTTC. The full variable domain, rest sourced from reference TRBV7-9 and TRBJ2-7, is DTGVSQNPRHKITKRGQNVTFRCDPISEHNRLYWYRQTLGQGPEFLTYFQNEAQLEKSRLLSDRFSAERPKGSFSTLEIQRTEQGDSAMYLCASSLDRVDEQYFGPGTRLTVT.

This chain connects TRBV7-2 to TRBJ1-2; D unresolved. The CDR3 sequence is 12 residues long. CDR1 SGHTA and CDR2 FQGNSA come from the germline V gene. V was shortened by 1 base and J by 3 bases, with 3 bases between the two germline ends. The CDR3 loop is CASSLVDYGYTF. The CDR3, as DNA: TGTGCCAGCAGCTTAGTGGACTATGGCTACACCTTC. Drawing the rest from reference TRBV7-2 and TRBJ1-2, the complete variable domain is GAGVSQSPSNKVTEKGKDVELRCDPISGHTALYWYRQSLGQGLEFLIYFQGNSAPDKSGLPSDRFSAERTGGSVSTLTIQRTQQEDSAVYLCASSLVDYGYTFGSGTRLTVV.

The chain is built from TRBV4-3 and TRBJ1-5, with TRBD1 as a possible D gene (6 bases). Germline V lookup: CDR1 LGHNA, CDR2 YSLEER. The CDR3 spans 16 residues. The V end lost 0 bases, the J end lost 6 bases, and 15 bases lay between the germline ends. Here the CDR3 DNA reads TGCGCCAGCAGCCAAGACGTCGGGGGCGGTGGTCAGCCCCAGCATTTT. It codes for CASSQDVGGGGQPQHF.

The chain links TRBV7-2 to TRBJ1-2; D ambiguous. The CDR3 covers 13 residues. V dropped 7 bases and J dropped 4 bases, with 13 bases sitting between them. From germline, CDR1 is SGHTA and CDR2 FQGNSA. The chain's CDR3 is CASTTYVGYGYTF. The CDR3, as DNA: TGTGCCAGCACCACTTACGTTGGCTATGGCTACACCTTC.

This rearrangement joins TRBV27 to TRBJ2-7, with D possibly being TRBD1 (6 bases). The V gene's germline CDR1 is MNHEY and CDR2 SMNVEV (reference sequence). Trimming pared 4 bases from V and 9 bases from J, leaving 19 bases between. This CDR3 is built from 14 residues. The CDR3 nucleotides read TGTGCCAGCAGTTCCTGGGACACAGTTCGGGGGCAGTACTTC. Protein sequence: CASSSWDTVRGQYF.

The chain combines TRBV7-2 with TRBJ2-7; the D call may be TRBD1 or TRBD2 (5 bases each). This CDR3 contains 12 residues. Germline V gene lookup returns CDR1 SGHTA and CDR2 FQGNSA. V lost 5 bases to trimming and J lost 10 bases, with 15 bases between them. The CDR3 nucleotides are TGTGCCAGCAGCCCCGGGAAGGGGCAACAGTACTTC. Translation: CASSPGKGQQYF.

The J gene is TRBJ2-5, the V gene TRBV5-1, with 10 bases matching TRBD2. V dropped 4 bases and J dropped 2; count of bases not matched to a gene: 5. Per the germline V gene, CDR1 is SGHRS and CDR2 is YFSETQ. The CDR3 is 15 amino acids. The CDR3 bases are TGCGCCAGCAGCGAAGGGACTAGCGTACAAGAGACCCAGTACTTC. Amino acid sequence: CASSEGTSVQETQYF.

This clone appeared once. The chain links TRBV7-6 to TRBJ2-6; 10 bases agree with TRBD1. Trimming removed 5 bases from V and 2 bases from J; junction bases left unmatched: 9. The CDR3 sequence is 18 residues long. Germline V CDR1 and CDR2: SGHVS, FNYEAQ. In DNA form, the CDR3 reads TGTGCCAGCAGCCAGCCGGGACAGGGGATGCCTGGGGCCAACGTCCTGACTTTC. Protein product: CASSQPGQGMPGANVLTF.

The V and J genes are TRBV7-8 and TRBJ1-2; the match to TRBD1 covers 9 bases. V was pared by 4 bases and J by 1 base, with 7 bases of the junction left unmatched. CDR1 and CDR2 from the germline V gene are SGHVS and FQNEAQ. The CDR3 has 16 amino acids. Here the CDR3 DNA reads TGTGCCAGCAGCTCCGGACAGGGGAGGATTAACTATGGCTACACCTTC. Translation gives CASSSGQGRINYGYTF.

This clone came up a few times. The gene calls are TRBV5-6 and TRBJ1-1; D is uncertain. This CDR3 has 14 amino acids. CDR1 and CDR2 from the germline V gene are SGHDT and YYEEEE. V dropped 3 bases and J dropped 1 base, with 10 bases sitting between them. CDR3 amino acids: CASSSGVWNTEAFF. The CDR3 nucleotides read TGTGCCAGCAGCTCCGGTGTCTGGAACACTGAAGCTTTCTTT.

This clone was seen more than once but under ten times. CDR3 loop: CASSYISPISPDTQYF. In nucleotides, the CDR3 is TGTGCCAGCAGTTACATTTCCCCAATTTCCCCAGATACGCAGTATTTT. The gene calls are TRBV6-5 and TRBJ2-3; D uncertain. CDR3 length: 16 amino acids. V lost 2 bases and J lost 4, with 16 bases in between. From germline, CDR1 is MNHEY and CDR2 SVGAGI.

The chain carries TRBV9 and TRBJ2-5; D remains unclear. Germline V CDR1 and CDR2: SGDLS, YYNGEE. Between the trimmed V and J ends, which lost 2 bases and 1 base, there was a span of 9 bases. The CDR3 extends over 14 amino acids. CDR3 amino acids: CASSVAAVQETQYF. The DNA for the CDR3 is TGTGCCAGCAGCGTTGCGGCGGTCCAAGAGACCCAGTACTTC.

This clone was seen only once. The chain recombines TRBV4-2 with TRBJ1-1, with 9 bases aligning to TRBD1. Looked up from germline, CDR1 is LGHNA and CDR2 is YNFKEQ. V was clipped by 0 bases and J by 5 bases; unmatched bases: 4. The CDR3 is 15 residues long. This chain's CDR3 is CASSQEGTGFTEAFF. CDR3 nucleotides: TGTGCCAGCAGCCAAGAGGGGACAGGGTTTACTGAAGCTTTCTTT.

V usage is TRBV10-3 and J usage is TRBJ1-1; maybe TRBD1 (5 bases). This CDR3 contains 14 residues. V lost 6 bases, J lost 6 bases, and 17 bases lay in between. Germline assignment: CDR1 ENHRY and CDR2 SYGVKD. The CDR3 protein is CAIRDDGTPSEAFF. In DNA, the CDR3 is TGTGCCATCAGAGATGACGGGACTCCGTCTGAAGCTTTCTTT.

The rearrangement links TRBV27 to TRBJ2-5; 7 bases agree with TRBD2. The germline V gene has CDR1 MNHEY and CDR2 SMNVEV (reference sequence). After removal of 0 bases from V and 0 bases from J, the junction contained 4 bases not matched to a gene. CDR3 length equals 16 residues. The CDR3 spells CASSLSVGGYQETQYF. In nucleotides, the CDR3 is TGTGCCAGCAGTTTATCGGTGGGAGGGTACCAAGAGACCCAGTACTTC.

This rearrangement joins TRBV29-1 to TRBJ2-7; D may be TRBD2 (6 bases). Germline V CDR1 and CDR2: SQVTM, ANQGSEA. The CDR3 is 14 residues long. Trimming shortened V by 4 bases and J by 7 bases, and 20 bases separated the two germline ends. Written as DNA, the CDR3 is TGCAGCGTTGCCGTGATGACGGGAGTCTGGGAGCAGTACTTC. Translated, it gives CSVAVMTGVWEQYF.

This clone has a handful of counts. The chain recombines TRBV21-1 with TRBJ2-4; the DNA was not compared with TRBD2, the D call given in the table. TRBV21-1 is classified as a pseudogene. CDR3 size: 15 residues. The CDR3 DNA is TGTGCCAGCAGCAAAGGAATAGCGGGTCTGTACATTCAGTACTTC. Protein product: CASSKGIAGLYIQYF.

This clone occurred a few times. The V gene is TRBV10-3, the J gene TRBJ2-6; the D is unclear. V was trimmed by 7 bases and J by 0 bases, leaving 13 bases between them. In germline, CDR1 is ENHRY, CDR2 SYGVKD. This CDR3 region has 16 residues. Here the CDR3 reads CAITSGANSGANVLTF. The CDR3 DNA is TGTGCCATCACTTCAGGAGCTAACTCTGGGGCCAACGTCCTGACTTTC.

The table lists this clone with a few counts. J is TRBJ2-4 and V is TRBV7-2, with D perhaps matching TRBD2 (5 bases). V gave up 0 bases and J gave up 1 base, with 10 bases separating them. The CDR3 is made up of 16 amino acids. CDR1 SGHTA and CDR2 FQGNSA come from the germline V gene. CDR3 coding DNA: TGTGCCAGCAGCTTAGCCAGCGGAGCCGCCAAAAACATTCAGTACTTC. Translation: CASSLASGAAKNIQYF.

The V call is TRBV11-2, the J call TRBJ1-2; D remains ambiguous. Germline V CDR1 and CDR2: SGHAT, FQNNGV. This CDR3 is 14 amino acids long. V was clipped by 5 bases and J by 0 bases, with 10 bases between them. CDR3 DNA sequence: TGTGCCAGCAGCGCCCACACGGCTAACTATGGCTACACCTTC. Amino acids: CASSAHTANYGYTF.

The chain couples TRBV30 to TRBJ2-5; 14 bases are a match to TRBD2. The V and J ends lost 4 bases and 2 bases, in that order; junction bases with no gene match: 12. This CDR3 has 18 residues. The germline V gene has CDR1 GTSNPN and CDR2 SVGIG (reference sequence). CDR3 residues: CAWNDGLAGGAKQETQYF. CDR3 DNA: TGTGCCTGGAACGACGGACTAGCGGGAGGAGCCAAGCAAGAGACCCAGTACTTC. The whole variable domain, remainder taken from reference TRBV30 and TRBJ2-5, is SQTIHQWPATLVQPVGSPLSLECTVEGTSNPNLYWYRQAAGRGLQLLFYSVGIGQISSEVPQNLSASRPQDRQFILSSKKLLLSDSGFYLCAWNDGLAGGAKQETQYFGPGTRLLVL.

The V call is TRBV30, the J call TRBJ1-2; D ambiguous. Trimming left V 4 bases short and J 0 bases short, with 12 bases between. Germline CDR1 and CDR2: GTSNPN and SVGIG (reference sequence). The CDR3 loop spans 14 amino acids. Here the CDR3 reads CAWNKPGTNYGYTF. The CDR3 DNA reads as TGTGCCTGGAATAAACCGGGGACTAACTATGGCTACACCTTC.

The J gene is TRBJ2-1, the V gene TRBV7-9, with 11 bases fitting TRBD2. Germline assignment: CDR1 SEHNR and CDR2 FQNEAQ (reference sequence). This CDR3 has 16 amino acids. V trimming: 2 bases; J trimming: 5 bases; junction bases outside the gene matches: 5. In DNA form, the CDR3 reads TGTGCCAGCAGCTTAAGTACTAGCGGGAGCGACAATGAGCAGTTCTTC. This sequence encodes CASSLSTSGSDNEQFF.

The chain recombines TRBV27 with TRBJ1-5; D not certain. Trimming stripped 0 bases from V and 4 bases from J, with 4 bases between. Germline CDR1 MNHEY, CDR2 SMNVEV (reference sequence). The CDR3 is 13 amino acids. In DNA form, the CDR3 reads TGTGCCAGCAGTTTATCGATAAATCAGCCCCAGCATTTT. This gives the protein CASSLSINQPQHF.

The CDR3 here is CASTGQLNTEAFF. The CDR3, as DNA: TGTGCCAGCACGGGCCAGCTGAACACTGAAGCTTTCTTT. The V gene is TRBV6-6, the J gene TRBJ1-1, with D unresolved. Germline V gene data show CDR1 as MNHNY and CDR2 as SVGAGI (reference sequence). Trimming took 7 bases from V and 0 from J, leaving 9 bases between them. This CDR3 region has 13 residues.